This paragraph covers one TCR beta chain sequence. Its antigen is unknown. The record originates from a study of radiotherapy plus CTLA-4 blockade in lung cancer. For the study at large: Objective response was observed in roughly a sixth of patients, and disease control in roughly 30%. General observations from the study: Blood saw expansion of tumor-derived TCR clones after radiotherapy plus ipilimumab.

Sequenced by immunoSEQ multiplex PCR; TCRdb stores in-frame clones only, minus some. The sample records about 1,600 clones, almost 90% being singletons. Patients had chemo-refractory metastatic non-small-cell lung cancer and received focal radiation plus CTLA-4 blockade that used ipilimumab. Trimming left V 7 bases short and J 3 bases short, with 13 bases between. The CDR3 totals 13 residues. Germline-derived CDR1 and CDR2 are SNHLY and FYNNEI. The rearrangement links TRBV2 to TRBJ2-7; maybe TRBD1 (6 bases). The clonotype originates from a human donor with non-small cell lung cancer who had a complete response to radiotherapy plus ipilimumab. The material sequenced was tumor tissue, taken from a patient treated with radiotherapy plus ipilimumab. The CDR3 region has the DNA TGTGCCAGCACCCGGACAGTCCGCTACGAGCAGTACTTC. The encoded protein is CASTRTVRYEQYF.